These 17 T cell receptor beta chains were sequenced from one sample in a study of shared clonotypes between healthy human individuals. Profiling relied on immunoSEQ multiplex PCR, and the TCRdb table lists in-frame clones only, not all of them. The repertoire consists of about 110,000 clones, with about 70% occurring once and the leading ten covering about 24%. The source material was memory CD8+ T cells sorted from blood. Noted subset: CD45RO+ cells pooled with CCR7-negative TemRA cells. All receptors come from a woman aged 25 to 39 in good health.

The V and J genes are TRBV6-1 and TRBJ2-7; possibly TRBD1 for D (5 bases). Germline CDR1 reads MNHNS; CDR2 reads SASEGT. V gave up 8 bases and J gave up 1 base, with 12 bases separating them. The CDR3 totals 13 residues. The CDR3: CASGAALSYEQYF. The CDR3 DNA follows: TGTGCCAGCGGGGCCGCCTTGTCCTACGAGCAGTACTTC.

This rearrangement joins TRBV7-9 to TRBJ2-2; 11 bases line up with TRBD2. This CDR3 is built from 15 residues. Germline CDR1 SEHNR, CDR2 FQNEAQ (reference sequence). J was trimmed by 5 bases and V by 5 bases; bases with no gene match: 4. The CDR3 DNA reads TGTGCCAGCAGCCCGAGGACTAGCGGGACCGGGGAGCTGTTTTTT. This encodes CASSPRTSGTGELFF.

This clone was seen more than once but under ten times. The CDR3 sequence is CASSTGTSGADTQYF. CDR3 sequence (DNA): TGTGCCAGTAGTACCGGGACTAGCGGAGCAGATACGCAGTATTTT. The rearrangement joins TRBV19 to TRBJ2-3, with TRBD2 matching 11 bases. Germline CDR1 LNHDA, CDR2 SQIVND (reference sequence). This CDR3 is 15 amino acids long. The trim removed 4 bases at V and 4 bases at J, leaving 4 bases unmatched.

The V and J genes are TRBV9 and TRBJ2-1, with 8 bases matching TRBD2. The germline CDR1 and CDR2 sequences are SGDLS and YYNGEE. The CDR3 extends over 17 amino acids. The V and J ends lost 0 bases and 1 base, in that order; junction bases with no gene match: 6. The CDR3 nucleotides read TGTGCCAGCAGCGTAGCACTAGCGGCTCATTCCTACAATGAGCAGTTCTTC. Translating gives CASSVALAAHSYNEQFF.

This clone was picked up a small number of times. The chain carries TRBV6-6 and TRBJ2-6, with no clear D. The length of the CDR3 is 14 residues. V lost 7 bases and J lost 0, with 7 bases in between. CDR1 is MNHNY, CDR2 SVGAGI, per germline (reference sequence). DNA of the CDR3: TGTGCCAGCAATGGAGTCTCTGGGGCCAACGTCCTGACTTTC. Protein: CASNGVSGANVLTF.

This clone was counted a few times. The chain recombines TRBV6-1 with TRBJ2-2; D is uncertain. CDR3 length: 13 amino acids. The germline V and J ends were trimmed by 3 bases and 3 bases, with 5 bases remaining between them. Germline V gene data show CDR1 as MNHNS and CDR2 as SASEGT. The CDR3 nucleotides are TGTGCCAGCAGTGAGCTCGACACCGGGGAGCTGTTTTTT. Its protein is CASSELDTGELFF.

The chain has TRBV4-2 and TRBJ2-7; TRBD2 is a possible D gene (6 bases). Trimming took 1 base from V and 2 from J, leaving 12 bases between them. CDR3 size: 15 residues. CDR1 is LGHNA, CDR2 YNFKEQ, per germline. CDR3 in DNA: TGTGCCAGCAGCCAAGGGGGCGGAGGGACCTACGAGCAGTACTTC. Protein product: CASSQGGGGTYEQYF.

The chain employs TRBV19 and TRBJ2-2; TRBD2 is a possible D gene (5 bases). Trimming took 10 bases from V and 3 from J, leaving 21 bases between them. The germline V gene has CDR1 LNHDA and CDR2 SQIVND (reference sequence). This CDR3 has 16 amino acids. The chain's CDR3 is CATSVMSSIHTGELFF. The CDR3 DNA follows: TGTGCCACTTCAGTAATGTCTAGCATCCACACCGGGGAGCTGTTTTTT.

In this sample, this clone turned up many times. This rearrangement joins TRBV9 to TRBJ1-1; D may be TRBD1 (6 bases). Trimming pared 0 bases from V and 1 base from J, leaving 16 bases between. This CDR3 is 17 amino acids long. CDR1 is SGDLS, CDR2 YYNGEE, per germline. The CDR3 reads CASSVVNRVGANTEAFF. The CDR3 DNA reads TGTGCCAGCAGCGTAGTTAACAGGGTGGGCGCGAACACTGAAGCTTTCTTT.

The rearrangement uses TRBV7-9 and TRBJ2-4; the match to TRBD2 covers 9 bases. Germline V gene data show CDR1 as SEHNR and CDR2 as FQNEAQ (reference sequence). V lost 5 bases and J lost 7; bases outside the gene matches: 12. This CDR3 has 16 amino acids. CDR3 DNA: TGTGCCAGCAGCCCCCGGGGTAGCGGGAGTATCAACATTCAGTACTTC. Its protein product is CASSPRGSGSINIQYF.

V gene TRBV5-6 combines with J gene TRBJ1-6; the D gene is possibly TRBD1 (6 bases). The V and J ends lost 2 bases and 7 bases respectively, with 7 bases between them. The CDR3 is made up of 13 amino acids. Germline V gene data show CDR1 as SGHDT and CDR2 as YYEEEE. CDR3 nucleotides: TGTGCCAGCAGCTTACAGGGCAATTCACCCCTCCACTTT. Translation: CASSLQGNSPLHF.

The chain uses TRBV2 and TRBJ2-3; 8 bases fit TRBD2. Losses at the gene ends were 6 bases for V and 4 bases for J; bases not matched to a gene: 9. CDR3 length: 15 amino acids. Germline V lookup: CDR1 SNHLY, CDR2 FYNNEI. The CDR3: CASRPLAGRADTQYF. DNA of the CDR3: TGTGCCAGCAGGCCTCTAGCGGGCCGGGCAGATACGCAGTATTTT. Combining the CDR3 with reference TRBV2 and TRBJ2-3 gives the whole variable domain EPEVTQTPSHQVTQMGQEVILRCVPISNHLYFYWYRQILGQKVEFLVSFYNNEISEKSEIFDDQFSVERPDGSNFTLKIRSTKLEDSAMYFCASRPLAGRADTQYFGPGTRLTVL.

The chain has TRBV6-4 and TRBJ2-7; 9 positions agree with TRBD1. Trimming at V came to 7 bases and at J to 2 bases, leaving 18 bases not matched to a gene. Per germline, CDR1 MRHNA and CDR2 SNTAGT. The CDR3 runs 18 residues. This CDR3 reads CASKNGQGRTRSTYEQYF. The DNA of the CDR3 is TGTGCCAGCAAGAACGGACAGGGGAGGACTAGGTCGACCTACGAGCAGTACTTC.

The gene calls are TRBV11-3 and TRBJ2-3; tentatively, D is TRBD2 (6 bases). The CDR3 has 15 amino acids. Trimming removed 4 bases at V and 4 bases at J, with 15 bases between. From germline, CDR1 is SGHNT and CDR2 YENEEA. CDR3 sequence: CASSSGAGEADTQYF. The CDR3 DNA is TGTGCCAGCAGCTCCGGGGCCGGGGAGGCAGATACGCAGTATTTT.

This clone was recorded many times. The chain uses TRBV29-1 and TRBJ2-2; no firm D call. Deletions cut 3 bases from V and 2 bases from J, with 7 bases between. The CDR3 totals 13 residues. Germline V gives CDR1 SQVTM, CDR2 ANQGSEA. CDR3 region: CSVDKENTGELFF. CDR3 coding DNA: TGCAGCGTTGACAAGGAAAACACCGGGGAGCTGTTTTTT.

The rearrangement joins TRBV9 to TRBJ2-5; D gene uncertain. The V and J ends lost 0 bases and 3 bases respectively, with 9 bases between them. The CDR3 is made up of 14 amino acids. Germline V gene data show CDR1 as SGDLS and CDR2 as YYNGEE. The CDR3 DNA is TGTGCCAGCAGCGTAGCGGGCAGCGAAGAGACCCAGTACTTC. Translation gives CASSVAGSEETQYF.

This clone was seen repeatedly, ten times or more. The chain recombines TRBV15 with TRBJ2-3; TRBD1 is a possible D gene (5 bases). Trimming removed 1 base at V and 3 bases at J, with 11 bases between. The CDR3 is made up of 15 amino acids. Germline loops: CDR1 LNHNV, CDR2 YYDKDF (reference sequence). CDR3 sequence (DNA): TGTGCCACCAGCAGAGCAAGGGGAACAACAGATACGCAGTATTTT. This translates into CATSRARGTTDTQYF.